These 21 T cell receptor beta chains originate from one sample sequenced in a study of cytomegalovirus exposure and HLA in healthy donors. Use of 60 Vbeta and 13 Jbeta primers characterized the PCR. TCRdb's table, derived via immunoSEQ multiplex PCR, lists solely in-frame clones and lacks some. The sample shows roughly 110,000 clones, 74% of them seen only once. The sequencing input was PBMCs. These receptors were collected from a human donor in good health.

The gene calls are TRBV7-8 and TRBJ2-7; the match to TRBD1 covers 7 bases. Per the germline V gene, CDR1 is SGHVS and CDR2 is FQNEAQ. The CDR3 contains 14 residues. The junction had 8 bases not matched to a gene; V was cut back by 4 bases and J by 5 bases. The CDR3 sequence is CASSSRTGINEQYF. The DNA for the CDR3 is TGTGCCAGCAGCTCACGGACAGGTATTAACGAGCAGTACTTC.

The chain joins TRBV6-1 to TRBJ2-3, with 12 positions matching TRBD1. The CDR3 has 15 amino acids. Looked up from germline, CDR1 is MNHNS and CDR2 is SASEGT. The V and J ends lost 7 bases and 4 bases, in that order; junction bases with no gene match: 6. CDR3: CASTRDRGQADTQYF. CDR3 coding DNA: TGTGCCAGCACCCGGGACAGGGGGCAGGCAGATACGCAGTATTTT.

CDR3 region: CASSPTGTGLLAYEQYF. In nucleotides, the CDR3 is TGCGCCAGCAGCCCCACCGGGACAGGGCTTCTGGCCTACGAGCAGTACTTC. V gene TRBV5-1 combines with J gene TRBJ2-7; 9 nucleotides agree with TRBD1. After removal of 4 bases from V and 2 bases from J, the junction contained 13 bases not matched to a gene. The V gene's germline CDR1 is SGHRS and CDR2 YFSETQ. This CDR3 spans 17 amino acids.

This clone was seen a handful of times. The chain has TRBV14 and TRBJ2-1, with TRBD2 matching over 8 bases. Germline V gives CDR1 SGHDN, CDR2 FVKESK. J lost 10 bases, V lost 4 bases, and 6 bases had no gene match. This CDR3 is built from 13 residues. In DNA form, the CDR3 reads TGTGCCAGCAGCCGCGGGACTAGAGACGAGCAGTTCTTC. Residues: CASSRGTRDEQFF.

In its sample, this clone was seen a few times. The V gene is TRBV7-9, the J gene TRBJ1-3; no firm D call. Germline-derived CDR1 and CDR2 are SEHNR and FQNEAQ (reference sequence). The CDR3 is made up of 13 amino acids. Trimming shortened V by 10 bases and J by 0 bases, and 10 bases separated the two germline ends. CDR3 sequence: CATPLGSGNTIYF. The CDR3 nucleotides read TGTGCCACTCCCCTCGGCTCTGGAAACACCATATATTTT.

The table lists this clone with a count of one. This rearrangement joins TRBV4-2 to TRBJ1-1; 9 positions match TRBD1. The CDR3 covers 17 residues. J gave up 4 bases and V 8 bases, and 17 bases lay outside the gene matches. Germline V gene sequence: CDR1 LGHNA, CDR2 YNFKEQ. In nucleotides, the CDR3 is TGTGCCAGCTCCCACAGGGGGGACAGGGAAGAGGGCACTGAAGCTTTCTTT. Its translation: CASSHRGDREEGTEAFF.

This clone has a handful of counts. The V and J genes are TRBV12-5 and TRBJ1-2; maybe TRBD1 (6 bases). The CDR3 is made up of 16 amino acids. Germline-derived CDR1 and CDR2 are LGHNT and FRNRAP. Between the trimmed V and J ends, which lost 2 bases and 4 bases, there was a span of 17 bases. CDR3 sequence (DNA): TGTGCTAGTGGTTTGACAGGGACCAGGGGTACCTATGGCTACACCTTC. Translation: CASGLTGTRGTYGYTF.

This clone was seen a handful of times. This chain links TRBV7-2 with TRBJ2-5; TRBD2 matches 10 bases. The CDR3 extends over 15 amino acids. Germline values: CDR1 SGHTA, CDR2 FQGNSA. V trimming: 2 bases; J trimming: 5 bases; junction bases outside the gene matches: 5. The CDR3 bases are TGTGCCAGCAGCTTAACCGGGACTAGCGTCGAGACCCAGTACTTC. The encoded protein is CASSLTGTSVETQYF.

This clone was detected a few times. The chain joins TRBV6-1 to TRBJ2-7; TRBD1 matches at 7 bases. V shed 4 bases, J shed 6 bases, and the junction held 9 bases outside the gene matches. The germline gives CDR1 MNHNS, CDR2 SASEGT. CDR3 length: 14 amino acids. CDR3 amino acids: CASSVDRVSSEQYF. In DNA form, the CDR3 reads TGTGCCAGCAGTGTAGACAGGGTGTCCAGCGAGCAGTACTTC.

Here the CDR3 DNA reads TGTGCCTGGAGTCACGGACAGGGCTACGAGCAGTACTTC. It codes for CAWSHGQGYEQYF. The chain is built from TRBV30 and TRBJ2-7; 8 nucleotides match TRBD1. The CDR3 has 13 residues. Germline V CDR1 and CDR2: GTSNPN, SVGIG (reference sequence). The J segment lost 3 bases and the V segment lost 2 bases, leaving 3 bases of the junction unmatched.

This clone was seen once. V usage is TRBV30 and J usage is TRBJ2-5, with D possibly being TRBD2 (6 bases). This CDR3 has 12 residues. V lost 3 bases and J 7 bases, leaving 12 bases between the germline ends. CDR1 is GTSNPN, CDR2 SVGIG, per germline (reference sequence). CDR3 in DNA: TGTGCCTGGAGGGGGGACTTCGGGACCCAGTACTTC. Translating it yields CAWRGDFGTQYF.

The J gene is TRBJ2-5, the V gene TRBV7-2, with TRBD2 as a possible D gene (6 bases). CDR3 size: 13 residues. Trimming removed 1 base from V and 9 bases from J, with 12 bases in between. CDR1 and CDR2 from the germline V gene are SGHTA and FQGNSA. The CDR3 is CASSLERRGAQYF. In DNA, the CDR3 is TGTGCCAGCAGCTTAGAACGGCGCGGGGCCCAGTACTTC.

The rearrangement links TRBV7-8 to TRBJ2-7; 8 nucleotides match TRBD2. With 5 bases clipped from V and 2 bases from J, the junction kept 2 bases outside the gene matches. CDR1 SGHVS and CDR2 FQNEAQ come from the germline V gene. The CDR3 consists of 13 residues. In DNA form, the CDR3 reads TGTGCCAGCAGCCCGGGGGGGGCCTACGAGCAGTACTTC. This encodes CASSPGGAYEQYF.

The chain's CDR3 is CASSLGASQPQHF. CDR3 nucleotide sequence: TGTGCCAGCAGCTTAGGAGCGAGTCAGCCCCAGCATTTT. The rearrangement joins TRBV13 to TRBJ1-5; no clear D. CDR3 length: 13 residues. The V gene lost 0 bases and the J gene lost 6 bases, with 6 bases spanning the gap. Per germline, CDR1 PRHDT and CDR2 FYEKMQ (reference sequence).

The V gene is TRBV7-8, the J gene TRBJ1-5, with D tentatively TRBD1 (6 bases). CDR1 SGHVS and CDR2 FQNEAQ come from the germline V gene. The CDR3 spans 20 residues. The V and J ends lost 5 bases and 7 bases respectively, with 33 bases between them. CDR3 bases: TGTGCCAGCAGCACCTACCGGGACAAGGGCCGCGAGGGTTTATCACAGCCCCAGCATTTT. Translated, it gives CASSTYRDKGREGLSQPQHF.

The chain combines TRBV11-1 with TRBJ2-1; 10 positions agree with TRBD1. The V gene's germline CDR1 is SGHAT and CDR2 FQDESV (reference sequence). V lost 6 bases to trimming and J lost 3 bases; unmatched junction nucleotides: 5. This CDR3 is built from 15 residues. For the CDR3, the DNA is TGTGCCAGCAGACTCGACAGGGGGCTCTACAATGAGCAGTTCTTC. This sequence encodes CASRLDRGLYNEQFF.

This clone was detected only once. The chain links TRBV6-5 to TRBJ1-1; D is undetermined. The CDR3 covers 14 residues. CDR1 is MNHEY, CDR2 SVGAGI, per germline. Between the trimmed V and J ends, which lost 0 bases and 4 bases, there was a span of 9 bases. This CDR3 reads CASSYSRGTTEAFF. The CDR3 DNA follows: TGTGCCAGCAGTTACTCTCGGGGTACCACTGAAGCTTTCTTT.

This sequence joins TRBV19 and TRBJ1-5; D remains unclear. The germline V gene has CDR1 LNHDA and CDR2 SQIVND (reference sequence). This CDR3 has 14 residues. The germline V and J ends were trimmed by 7 bases and 3 bases, with 13 bases remaining between them. Here the CDR3 DNA reads TGTGCCAGTAAAGGAGAAACTCTCAATCAGCCCCAGCATTTT. Amino acid sequence: CASKGETLNQPQHF.

The DNA of the CDR3 is TGTGCCAGCAGTTTGAGGAAAACCTACAATGAGCAGTTCTTC. Protein: CASSLRKTYNEQFF. The chain links TRBV6-5 to TRBJ2-1; no clear D. Germline-derived CDR1 and CDR2 are MNHEY and SVGAGI. The CDR3 consists of 14 residues. Trimming left V 4 bases short and J 2 bases short, with 9 bases between.

The genes are TRBV30 and TRBJ2-4, with 7 positions matching TRBD1. This CDR3 spans 16 amino acids. The V and J ends lost 1 base and 0 bases, in that order; junction bases with no gene match: 6. Germline lookup yields CDR1 GTSNPN and CDR2 SVGIG (reference sequence). This CDR3 is CAWSGAGGLAKNIQYF. In DNA, the CDR3 is TGTGCCTGGAGTGGGGCAGGGGGTCTAGCCAAAAACATTCAGTACTTC.

The V gene is TRBV7-8, the J gene TRBJ2-2; no clear D. In germline, CDR1 is SGHVS, CDR2 FQNEAQ. The CDR3 consists of 14 residues. Trimming removed 5 bases at V and 0 bases at J, with 7 bases between. CDR3 DNA sequence: TGTGCCAGCAGCCTCGGAGCGAACACCGGGGAGCTGTTTTTT. Protein sequence: CASSLGANTGELFF.